This TCR beta chain came from a study of identical twins. Whole-study results and caveats: Sequences that were out-of-frame, alpha and twin-shared displayed an excess of low generation probability. Models came in too low on out-of-frame TCR alpha sharing in monozygotic twins.

Donors were all healthy Caucasians. This clonotype was seen only a few times. Its antigen is currently unknown. Template switching, a step in the protocol, added a universal primer site, and cDNA carried unique molecular identifiers. TCRdb analysed the 5' RACE reads with MiXCR anew, one entry per CDR3 protein. The sample holds 450,000 or so distinct CDR3 sequences, 14% seen once. The same data also went into a second study, on yellow fever vaccine responses in identical twins.

Sequencing used CD4+ T cells sorted from blood. The sequence was obtained from a woman between 18 and 30 years old in good health.

The CDR3 region has the DNA TGTGCCAGCAGGACTTCCTACAATGAGCAGTTCTTC. Translation gives CASRTSYNEQFF. V and J are TRBV6-1 and TRBJ2-1; D is uncertain. The germline V and J ends were trimmed by 6 bases and 1 base, with 4 bases remaining between them. The CDR3 runs 12 residues. CDR1 is MNHNS and CDR2 is SASEGT in the germline V gene.